Shown below are 9 T cell receptor beta chains from a single sample sequenced in a study of chemoradiotherapy in HPV16-positive cancers. Clones were sequenced by immunoSEQ multiplex PCR, and TCRdb holds only the in-frame ones, with some missing. The sample has under 30,000 clones, approximately 95% seen once. Sample collection occurred from a patient who underwent chemoradiotherapy. The receptors were sampled from a human donor with HPV-associated anogenital cancer.

V gene TRBV7-9 combines with J gene TRBJ2-3; D may match TRBD1 or TRBD2 (5 bases each). The CDR3 sequence is 11 residues long. Trimming cost V 7 bases and J 10 bases, with 12 bases left between them. Germline lookup yields CDR1 SEHNR and CDR2 FQNEAQ (reference sequence). The CDR3 region has the DNA TGTGCCAGCAACCCGTTGGGGGCGCAGTATTTT. Translated: CASNPLGAQYF.

In DNA, the CDR3 is TGTGCCAGCAGCTACCAAGCGGGGGGCACAGATACGCAGTATTTT. This gives the protein CASSYQAGGTDTQYF. This sequence joins TRBV11-2 and TRBJ2-3; 8 nucleotides align to TRBD2. After removal of 4 bases from V and 1 base from J, the junction contained 4 bases not matched to a gene. Germline-derived CDR1 and CDR2 are SGHAT and FQNNGV. The CDR3 runs 15 residues.

The chain carries TRBV5-1 and TRBJ2-7; TRBD2 matches at 8 bases. The germline V gene has CDR1 SGHRS and CDR2 YFSETQ. CDR3 size: 15 residues. V was pared by 0 bases and J by 5 bases, with 7 bases of the junction left unmatched. As DNA, the CDR3 is TGCGCCAGCAGCTTGGAGGTCGCGGGGGGACACGAGCAGTACTTC. Translating it yields CASSLEVAGGHEQYF.

CDR3 in amino acids: CASSADGLSNQPQHF. The DNA of the CDR3 is TGTGCCAGCAGCGCGGACGGACTTAGCAATCAGCCCCAGCATTTT. V and J are TRBV5-8 and TRBJ1-5; no firm D call. The CDR3 is made up of 15 amino acids. The V end was cut by 4 bases, the J end by 0 bases, with 11 bases between. Germline CDR1 reads SGHTS; CDR2 reads YDEGEE.

This chain uses TRBV9 with TRBJ2-7, with D tentatively TRBD2 (6 bases). Trimming removed 2 bases at V and 3 bases at J, with 18 bases between. The CDR3 has 16 residues. Germline CDR1 is SGDLS and CDR2 is YYNGEE. Here the CDR3 reads CASSVVASATLYEQYF. The CDR3 DNA follows: TGTGCCAGCAGCGTGGTAGCTAGCGCCACCCTCTACGAGCAGTACTTC.

This chain links TRBV28 with TRBJ2-7, with TRBD1 matching over 7 bases. Germline CDR1 is MDHEN and CDR2 is SYDVKM. This CDR3 contains 14 residues. Trimming removed 7 bases from V and 4 bases from J; junction bases left unmatched: 10. The CDR3 DNA reads TGTGCCAGCAACGTCCAGGCAGGGGGTTACGAGCAGTACTTC. It translates to CASNVQAGGYEQYF.

V usage is TRBV7-9 and J usage is TRBJ2-1; D possibly corresponds to TRBD1 (6 bases). CDR1 is SEHNR, CDR2 FQNEAQ, per germline (reference sequence). This CDR3 contains 14 residues. Trimming removed 3 bases at V and 1 base at J, with 7 bases between. The CDR3 here is CASSFGQSYNEQFF. CDR3 sequence (DNA): TGTGCCAGCAGCTTCGGACAGTCCTACAATGAGCAGTTCTTC.

This chain links TRBV6-5 with TRBJ2-7; possible D gene TRBD2, 5 bases. Looked up from germline, CDR1 is MNHEY and CDR2 is SVGAGI. V shed 0 bases and J shed 0 bases, with 12 bases lying between them. CDR3 length equals 16 residues. The CDR3 DNA sequence: TGTGCCAGCAGTTACTCGATGAGGAGCGGCTCCTACGAGCAGTACTTC. It encodes CASSYSMRSGSYEQYF.

The genes are TRBV28 and TRBJ1-3; D remains ambiguous. Germline V gives CDR1 MDHEN, CDR2 SYDVKM. The CDR3 is 12 amino acids. The V end was cut by 3 bases, the J end by 1 base, with 1 base between. The CDR3 DNA reads as TGTGCCAGCAGTTTGTCTGGAAACACCATATATTTT. It translates to CASSLSGNTIYF.